This record concerns one T cell receptor beta chain sequence. Its antigen is still unknown. Base qualities are not provided; no much larger clone lies one nucleotide away. The germline V gene (reference sequence) provides CDR1 LNHDA and CDR2 SQIVND. A distance of 9 bases separates the germline ends of V and J, which lose 3 bases and 0 bases respectively. The CDR3 covers 15 residues, taking in both the cysteine and the phenylalanine. CDR3 DNA only is kept here, 45 bases in frame from base 1. The immunoSEQ Assay was the method used to sequence TCRbeta CDR3 regions. After extraction, genomic DNA underwent amplification by bias-controlled multiplex PCR, followed by high-throughput sequencing. Concerning the study's data processing: Collapsing and filtering of sequences were performed to quantify the absolute abundance of each unique TCRbeta CDR3 region. T cell fraction was estimated by normalizing TCRbeta template counts to usable DNA, with usable DNA measured through amplification of reference genes found in all nucleated cells. Repertoire TCRs were annotated as SARS-CoV-2-specific when V gene, CDR3 amino acid sequence and J gene were exactly matched to a known reactive TCR set. The reference SARS-CoV-2 TCR set was obtained from MIRA and was filtered for enrichment in COVID-19-positive ImmuneCODE repertoires, whereby public or cross-reactive TCRs were removed. Using the MIRA antigens, annotated TCRs were further analysed by specific ORF or by position within an ORF. Breadth was defined as annotated unique rearrangements over total unique productive rearrangements; depth was the summed frequency of those rearrangements. Two-sided Wilcoxon rank-sum tests were used to compare TCR breadth between groups. TCRdb retrieved this table from immuneACCESS and kept in-frame rearrangements only. Not all clones are present; in checked studies, unresolved V genes account for under half, and no reason is known for the remainder. The D gene and trimming were derived from the DNA, and the V and J assignments and clone size from that table. The sample data list roughly 510,000 clones, and about 83% of these were observed just once. The ten largest make up more than 10% of the sample.

These data come from a study of Ad26.COV2.S vaccination and SARS-CoV-2 variants (dated by TCRdb to 2020 to 2023). General notes on the study: Donors in the vaccine arm were drawn from COV1001, a phase I-IIa trial of Ad26.COV2.S in healthy adults that was multicentre, randomized, double-blind and placebo-controlled. Investigators remained blinded to trial group allocation during experiments and outcome assessment. Sequencing of the TCRbeta repertoire served to evaluate the specificity and breadth of SARS-CoV-2-reactive T cell receptors following Ad26.COV2.S vaccination. Ad26.COV2.S was administered intramuscularly at 5 x 10^10 or 1 x 10^11 viral particles, either as a single shot or as two shots given 56 days apart. A total of 32 samples were included in the TCR-sequenced set, comprising around 19 Ad26.COV2.S vaccine recipients, 5 placebo recipients and 8 SARS-CoV-2 convalescent individuals. Trial participants were randomized into five groups of five: low-dose or high-dose Ad26.COV2.S given once or twice, or placebo on both occasions.

What the study reported, not specific to this receptor: Comparable non-spike TCR breadth was observed between vaccine and placebo recipients, consistent with only spike being contained in the vaccine. After vaccination, substantial breadth of spike-specific CD8+ and CD4+ T cell responses was reported. The authors noted that total T cell responses may have been underestimated by the TCR breadth and depth analyses. Compared with placebo recipients, Ad26.COV2.S recipients showed higher spike-specific TCR breadth (P = 0.0014). The study was not powered to compare responses between vaccine doses or regimens.

The sample's treatment or condition label, decoded: 19 received Ad26.COV2.S at low or high dose, single or two shots; 5 received placebo; per-sample allocation not given. Repertoires of vaccine and placebo recipients were sequenced from samples collected on day 63 after the first injection. Between 29 July and 7 August 2020, Cohort 1b enrolled some 25 adults aged 18-55 years at one site in Boston, USA. As a vaccine, Ad26.COV2.S was a replication-incompetent adenovirus type 26 vector that expressed a prefusion-stabilized SARS-CoV-2 spike protein derived from the original Wuhan strain. The rearranged segments are TRBV19 and TRBJ2-1; no confident D gene assignment can be made. The receptor's source is a person between 18 and 65 years old who received the Ad26.COV2.S COVID-19 vaccine or a placebo. The sequencing used peripheral blood, collected in a trial of Ad26.COV2.S vaccine versus placebo. In nucleotides, the sequence is TGTGCCAGTAGTATGACCTACCTCTCCTACAATGAGCAGTTCTTC. Its protein reads: CASSMTYLSYNEQFF. The entire variable domain, with the stretches around the CDR3 drawn from the reference TRBV19 and TRBJ2-1 proteins, is DGGITQSPKYLFRKEGQNVTLSCEQNLNHDAMYWYRQDPGQGLRLIYYSQIVNDFQKGDIAEGYSVSREKKESFPLTVTSAQKNPTAFYLCASSMTYLSYNEQFFGPGTRLTVL.